The clone carrying this T cell receptor beta chain was detected a few times. Its antigen is undetermined. This sample stems from a study of blood T cells in healthy people across ages. Findings and caveats of the study: Long-lived donors exceeded aged donors in naive CD4+ cells and diversity.

For the second PCR, which ran for 7 to 11 cycles, a sample-barcoded 5' primer and a J-beta primer mix were used. TCRdb called the 5' RACE reads again in MiXCR, with one record for every CDR3 protein. The sample carries about 680,000 distinct CDR3 sequences, around 49% recorded once. Per-sample yields of isolated PBMCs were at least 6 million. The CDR3 has 16 residues. Trimming at V came to 4 bases and at J to 3 bases, leaving 9 bases not matched to a gene. Germline assignment: CDR1 MGHDK and CDR2 SYGVNS. The chain links TRBV25-1 to TRBJ2-7; the match to TRBD2 covers 10 bases. Sample: blood. This sequence was found in a woman in her sixties in good health. In DNA form, the CDR3 reads TGTGCCAGCAGTGTAGCGAGCGGGAGGGCTGGCTACGAGCAGTACTTC. Encoded protein: CASSVASGRAGYEQYF.